The rows below give T cell receptor beta chains drawn from one sample of a study of CD8+ T cells in alopecia areata. Only in-frame clones appear in the TCRdb table, and some are missing; sequencing was by immunoSEQ multiplex PCR. The sample includes under 6,500 clones, 50% to 70% of them seen just once. Sequences were derived from skin, sampled between weeks 30 and 35, from a patient treated with tofacitinib. The origin of the receptors is a human donor with alopecia areata. The CDR3 runs from the conserved cysteine through the conserved F or W. The D gene is left open where the match is weak. Expanded clones are given a class, and other clones once, few, many or no size at all.

18,TRBJ1-1,TRBD1,.,TRBV5-1,CASSLDGRQGAPTTEAFF,TGCGCCAGCAGCTTGGATGGTCGACAGGGGGCCCCGACCACTGAAGCTTTCTTT
16,TRBJ1-1,.,.,TRBV5-4,CASIPRERRANTEAFF,TGTGCCAGCATCCCGCGGGAGAGACGGGCGAACACTGAAGCTTTCTTT
12,TRBJ2-1,.,.,TRBV7-3,CASSLDGHEQFF,TGTGCCAGCAGCTTAGATGGGCATGAGCAGTTCTTC
15,TRBJ1-1,.,once,TRBV9,CASPGRASGNTEAFF,TGTGCCAGCCCCGGAAGGGCCAGTGGAAACACTGAAGCTTTCTTT
14,TRBJ1-2,.,.,TRBV9,CASSTGRATNGYTF,TGTGCCAGTTCGACAGGACGAGCTACGAATGGCTACACCTTC
16,TRBJ2-1,TRBD2,.,TRBV5-8,CASSSGLAGAYNEQFF,TGTGCCAGCAGCTCGGGACTAGCGGGGGCCTACAATGAGCAGTTCTTC
13,TRBJ1-5,.,.,TRBV21-1,CASRGQGSQPQHF,TGTGCCAGCCGGGGACAGGGTAGCCAGCCCCAGCATTTT
14,TRBJ2-1,.,.,TRBV5-5,CASSLGGSYNEQFF,TGTGCCAGCAGCTTGGGCGGCTCCTACAATGAGCAGTTCTTC
11,TRBJ1-2,.,few,TRBV28,CASSLSYGYTF,TGTGCCAGCAGTTTATCCTATGGCTACACCTTC
16,TRBJ2-7,.,.,TRBV18,CASSPLGHVNSYEQYF,TGTGCCAGCTCACCACTAGGACACGTAAATTCCTACGAGCAGTACTTC
14,TRBJ1-2,.,.,TRBV2,CASRFDQAFYGYTF,TGTGCCAGCAGGTTCGACCAGGCGTTCTATGGCTACACCTTC
14,TRBJ1-1,.,few,TRBV13,CASSLTKLNTEAFF,TGTGCCAGCAGCTTAACCAAACTGAACACTGAAGCTTTCTTT
15,TRBJ2-7,.,.,TRBV7-9,CASSFSLSSGHEQYF,TGTGCCAGCAGCTTTTCCCTGTCCTCGGGGCACGAGCAGTACTTC
15,TRBJ2-1,.,.,TRBV19,CASSSPLAGLNEQFF,TGTGCCAGTAGTAGTCCCCTGGCGGGGTTAAATGAGCAGTTCTTC
16,TRBJ2-6,.,.,TRBV7-9,CASSWTAISGANVLTF,TGTGCCAGCAGTTGGACAGCTATCTCTGGGGCCAACGTCCTGACTTTC
15,TRBJ2-1,TRBD2,.,TRBV7-2,CASSLGSSGGNEQFF,TGTGCCAGCAGCTTAGGTAGCAGCGGGGGAAATGAGCAGTTCTTC
13,TRBJ2-3,.,.,TRBV5-1,CASSSPSTDTQYF,TGCGCCAGCAGCTCGCCTAGCACAGATACGCAGTATTTT
12,TRBJ2-1,.,.,TRBV7-9,CASSSPVNEQFF,TGTGCCAGCAGCTCTCCGGTGAATGAGCAGTTCTTC
17,TRBJ1-2,.,.,TRBV18,CASSLQDGGGAWGGYTF,TGTGCCAGCTCACTACAAGATGGCGGGGGCGCATGGGGTGGCTACACCTTC
16,TRBJ2-5,.,.,TRBV5-1,CASSLQAVAGPREQYF,TGCGCCAGCAGCTTGCAAGCGGTGGCAGGCCCCCGGGAGCAGTACTTC
13,TRBJ2-7,.,once,TRBV18,CASSPDGFYEQYF,TGTGCCAGCTCACCGGACGGCTTCTACGAGCAGTACTTC
14,TRBJ1-6,.,.,TRBV29-1,CSALGEGENSPLHF,TGCAGCGCCCTGGGGGAGGGGGAAAATTCACCCCTCCACTTT
14,TRBJ1-1,TRBD1,.,TRBV11-2,CASRPGQRFTEAFF,TGTGCCAGCAGACCGGGACAGAGATTCACTGAAGCTTTCTTT
14,TRBJ1-2,.,.,TRBV4-1,CASSQVRQEDGYTF,TGCGCCAGCAGCCAAGTGAGGCAGGAAGATGGCTACACCTTC
13,TRBJ2-7,TRBD1,.,TRBV19,CASSPGQFYEQYF,TGTGCCAGTAGCCCGGGACAGTTCTACGAGCAGTACTTC
15,TRBJ1-4,.,few,TRBV7-8,CASSLVPTTNEKLFF,TGTGCCAGCAGCTTAGTCCCTACAACTAATGAAAAACTGTTTTTT
19,TRBJ2-6,TRBD1,.,TRBV5-1,CASSHGTGSRTLGANVLTF,TGCGCCAGCAGCCACGGGACAGGTTCAAGAACGCTCGGGGCCAACGTCCTGACTTTC
17,TRBJ1-6,.,.,TRBV5-5,CASSLLYVSSYNSPLHF,TGTGCCAGCAGCCTGCTTTATGTGAGCTCCTATAATTCACCCCTCCACTTT
14,TRBJ1-1,.,.,TRBV2,CASSLDSGNTEAFF,TGTGCCAGCAGTCTGGACAGCGGGAACACTGAAGCTTTCTTT
15,TRBJ1-5,.,.,TRBV11-2,CASSLGGWSNQPQHF,TGTGCCAGCAGCTTAGGGGGGTGGAGCAATCAGCCCCAGCATTTT
19,TRBJ2-6,TRBD2,.,TRBV7-9,CASSCGRYHEQSRANVLTF,TGTGCCAGCAGCTGCGGGAGATACCATGAACAAAGTCGGGCCAACGTCCTGACTTTC